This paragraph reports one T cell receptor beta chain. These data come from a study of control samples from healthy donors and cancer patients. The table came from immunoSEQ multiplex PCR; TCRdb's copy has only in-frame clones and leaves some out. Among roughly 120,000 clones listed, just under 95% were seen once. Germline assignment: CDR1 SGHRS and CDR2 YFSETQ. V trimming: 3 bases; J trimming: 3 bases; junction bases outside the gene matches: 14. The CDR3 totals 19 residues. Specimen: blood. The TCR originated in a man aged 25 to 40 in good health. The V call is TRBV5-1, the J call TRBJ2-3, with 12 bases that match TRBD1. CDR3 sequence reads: CASSSSLGTGGLSTDTQYF. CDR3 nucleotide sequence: TGCGCCAGCAGCTCATCCCTCGGGACAGGGGGCTTGTCGACAGATACGCAGTATTTT. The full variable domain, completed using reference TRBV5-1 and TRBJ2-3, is KAGVTQTPRYLIKTRGQQVTLSCSPISGHRSVSWYQQTPGQGLQFLFEYFSETQRNKGNFPGRFSGRQFSNSRSEMNVSTLELGDSALYLCASSSSLGTGGLSTDTQYFGPGTRLTVL.